This passage covers 32 T cell receptor beta chains from one sample sequenced in a study of blood T cells in healthy people across ages. A second PCR, run for 7 to 11 cycles, used a sample-barcoded 5' primer plus a J-beta primer mix. MiXCR was run by TCRdb on the 5' RACE reads, yielding one entry per CDR3 protein. The data show about 640,000 distinct CDR3 sequences, with 58% seen just once and 30% to 45% held by the top ten. The specimen sequenced was blood. The receptors come from a man aged 55-75 years in good health.

This clonotype was seen a few times. CDR3 nucleotide sequence: TGCGCCAGCAGCTCCGGGGCCCCTGGGGCCAACGTCCTGACTTTC. Translating gives CASSSGAPGANVLTF. This chain links TRBV5-1 with TRBJ2-6; the D gene could be TRBD1 or TRBD2 (5 bases each). The CDR3 is made up of 15 amino acids. The V end was cut by 3 bases, the J end by 2 bases, with 9 bases between. CDR1 is SGHRS and CDR2 is YFSETQ in the germline V gene.

This CDR3 reads CSARRQAQEQFF. In DNA form, the CDR3 reads TGCAGTGCTAGACGACAGGCCCAAGAGCAGTTCTTC. The chain employs TRBV20-1 and TRBJ2-1; perhaps TRBD1 as D (6 bases). This CDR3 is 12 amino acids long. The germline V gene encodes CDR1 DFQATT and CDR2 SNEGSKA (reference sequence). The ends were cut back, 2 bases at V and 10 bases at J, with 12 bases in the middle.

This clonotype was seen a handful of times. The chain couples TRBV6-5 to TRBJ2-5; D gene ambiguous. Germline V gene data show CDR1 as MNHEY and CDR2 as SVGAGI. The CDR3 loop spans 13 amino acids. Trimming removed 2 bases from V and 7 bases from J, with 11 bases in between. CDR3 DNA: TGTGCCAGCAGTTACAGCCAGGATAGGACCCAGTACTTC. It encodes CASSYSQDRTQYF.

This chain uses TRBV27 with TRBJ1-2; 10 bases map to TRBD1. The CDR3 has 16 residues. With 3 bases clipped from V and 6 bases from J, the junction kept 10 bases outside the gene matches. Germline V gives CDR1 MNHEY, CDR2 SMNVEV (reference sequence). CDR3 DNA: TGTGCCAGCAGTTTCCAATTGGACAGGGGGACCAATGGCTACACCTTC. This translates into CASSFQLDRGTNGYTF.

The chain carries TRBV4-1 and TRBJ2-3; D tentatively fits TRBD1 or TRBD2 (6 bases each). Trimming took off 3 bases at V and 3 bases at J, with 16 bases between the two ends. Germline CDR1 MGHRA, CDR2 YSYEKL. The CDR3 sequence is 16 residues long. The CDR3: CASSQGVGGLTDTQYF. As DNA, the CDR3 is TGCGCCAGCAGCCAGGGAGTAGGGGGGTTAACAGATACGCAGTATTTT.

The chain couples TRBV6-1 to TRBJ2-7; 10 bases are a match to TRBD1. This CDR3 spans 15 amino acids. CDR1 and CDR2 from the germline V gene are MNHNS and SASEGT. V gave up 3 bases and J gave up 4 bases; unmatched junction bases: 6. CDR3 nucleotide sequence: TGTGCCAGCAGTGACCGGACAGGGGGGTCTTACGAGCAGTACTTC. Translating gives CASSDRTGGSYEQYF.

This chain uses TRBV20-1 with TRBJ2-3; 14 bases map to TRBD2. Germline CDR1 and CDR2: DFQATT and SNEGSKA (reference sequence). V lost 0 bases, J lost 2 bases, and 10 bases stayed unmatched. The CDR3 is 19 residues long. This chain's CDR3 is CSARDLGLAGGPYTDTQYF. CDR3 nucleotides: TGCAGTGCTAGAGATCTCGGACTAGCGGGGGGCCCCTACACAGATACGCAGTATTTT.

Only one count was recorded for this clonotype. This chain uses TRBV20-1 with TRBJ1-1; no clear D. The CDR3 spans 14 residues. Deletions cut 0 bases from V and 1 base from J, with 9 bases between. Per germline, CDR1 DFQATT and CDR2 SNEGSKA (reference sequence). CDR3 nucleotides: TGCAGTGCTAGAGATCTCCGGGGGAACACTGAAGCTTTCTTT. Translated, it gives CSARDLRGNTEAFF.

Details on this clonotype: Since the CDR3 does not end with the conserved phenylalanine or tryptophan, this likely comes from a read error. The chain uses TRBV6-5 and TRBJ2-1; the match to TRBD2 covers 7 bases. CDR3 length equals 15 residues. The junction had 8 bases not matched to a gene; V was cut back by 2 bases and J by 7 bases. Looked up from germline, CDR1 is MNHEY and CDR2 is SVGAGI. The CDR3 spells CASSYARTSGNEQFY. The CDR3 DNA is TGTGCCAGCAGTTACGCCAGGACTAGTGGAAATGAGCAGTTCTAC.

The V and J genes are TRBV4-1 and TRBJ2-1; 9 nucleotides agree with TRBD2. Germline CDR1 MGHRA, CDR2 YSYEKL. The V and J ends lost 0 bases and 8 bases, in that order; junction bases with no gene match: 11. This CDR3 is built from 17 residues. The CDR3 DNA reads as TGCGCCAGCAGCCAAGAAGATGAGCTAGCGGGATACGATGAGCAGTTCTTC. Its translation: CASSQEDELAGYDEQFF.

The rearrangement joins TRBV7-2 to TRBJ1-4, with 7 positions matching TRBD1. This CDR3 region has 15 residues. Germline V lookup: CDR1 SGHTA, CDR2 FQGNSA. Germline trimming cut 5 bases from V and 6 bases from J; bases unmatched to any gene: 9. CDR3 DNA sequence: TGTGCCAGCAGCCCGCGACAGGGTGGGGATGAAAAACTGTTTTTT. It encodes CASSPRQGGDEKLFF.

This rearrangement joins TRBV29-1 to TRBJ1-1; a weak D match, TRBD1 (5 bases). Between the trimmed V and J ends, which lost 1 base and 4 bases, there was a span of 10 bases. This CDR3 has 13 residues. The germline CDR1 and CDR2 sequences are SQVTM and ANQGSEA. The CDR3 reads CSVEGGRATEAFF. The CDR3 DNA reads TGCAGCGTTGAAGGGGGCAGGGCCACTGAAGCTTTCTTT.

The V and J genes are TRBV29-1 and TRBJ2-5; 7 nucleotides match TRBD2. Germline assignment: CDR1 SQVTM and CDR2 ANQGSEA. V trimming: 5 bases; J trimming: 5 bases; junction bases outside the gene matches: 8. The length of the CDR3 is 13 residues. For the CDR3, the DNA is TGCAGCGTTCCTGGAGCGGGGAGGGAGACCCAGTACTTC. It codes for CSVPGAGRETQYF.

The chain employs TRBV4-2 and TRBJ2-7; D ambiguous. The germline CDR1 and CDR2 sequences are LGHNA and YNFKEQ. Trimming shortened V by 1 base and J by 0 bases, and 7 bases separated the two germline ends. This CDR3 region has 14 residues. This CDR3 is CASSQAPSSYEQYF. The CDR3 DNA is TGTGCCAGCAGCCAAGCCCCAAGCTCCTACGAGCAGTACTTC.

For this clonotype: The junction differs from germline at one of its ends, possibly a read error. The J gene is TRBJ2-1, the V gene TRBV12-3 or TRBV12-4; possibly TRBD2 for D (6 bases). The length of the CDR3 is 14 residues. This chain's CDR3 is CASSYPGLHNERFF. The CDR3 DNA reads as TGTGCCAGCAGTTATCCGGGACTTCACAATGAGCGGTTCTTC.

This sequence joins TRBV6-6 and TRBJ1-2; 9 bases fit TRBD1. Germline assignment: CDR1 MNHNY and CDR2 SVGAGI (reference sequence). V lost 6 bases and J lost 2; bases outside the gene matches: 10. The CDR3 loop spans 16 amino acids. In nucleotides, the CDR3 is TGTGCCAGCAGCGGGACAGGGCTGCACCGGAACTATGGCTACACCTTC. It is translated as CASSGTGLHRNYGYTF.

V and J are TRBV7-9 and TRBJ2-6; a possible D gene is TRBD2 (6 bases). The CDR3 totals 15 residues. CDR1 is SEHNR, CDR2 FQNEAQ, per germline (reference sequence). Trimming left V 5 bases short and J 5 bases short, with 13 bases between. CDR3 sequence (DNA): TGTGCCAGCAGCCTCCCGGGGAGGCGGGCCAACGTCCTGACTTTC. It is translated as CASSLPGRRANVLTF.

The rearrangement joins TRBV9 to TRBJ1-2, with 12 bases identical to TRBD1. The CDR3 is 14 residues long. The V gene's germline CDR1 is SGDLS and CDR2 YYNGEE. After removal of 6 bases from V and 8 bases from J, the junction contained 8 bases not matched to a gene. The chain's CDR3 is CASKGTGGRQGYTF. DNA of the CDR3: TGTGCCAGCAAGGGGACAGGGGGCCGGCAGGGCTACACCTTC. The variable domain in full, with the rest retrieved from reference TRBV9 and TRBJ1-2, is DSGVTQTPKHLITATGQRVTLRCSPRSGDLSVYWYQQSLDQGLQFLIQYYNGEERAKGNILERFSAQQFPDLHSELNLSSLELGDSALYFCASKGTGGRQGYTFGSGTRLTVV.

This CDR3 is CSAREARANQPQHF. The CDR3 nucleotides are TGCAGTGCTAGAGAGGCCAGGGCCAATCAGCCCCAGCATTTT. This rearrangement joins TRBV20-1 to TRBJ1-5; D is possibly TRBD1 (5 bases). The CDR3 has 14 amino acids. From germline, CDR1 is DFQATT and CDR2 SNEGSKA (reference sequence). Trimming cost V 0 bases and J 3 bases, with 9 bases left between them.

V gene TRBV2 combines with J gene TRBJ2-7; the D gene is possibly TRBD1 (7 bases). CDR1 and CDR2 from the germline V gene are SNHLY and FYNNEI. Trimming stripped 0 bases from V and 3 bases from J, with 15 bases between. This CDR3 contains 16 residues. CDR3 amino acids: CASSEAEGNRGYEQYF. DNA for the CDR3: TGTGCCAGCAGTGAAGCGGAGGGGAACAGGGGCTACGAGCAGTACTTC.

The chain has TRBV5-1 and TRBJ1-4; D is possibly TRBD1 (6 bases). V was clipped by 6 bases and J by 0 bases, with 9 bases between them. CDR3 length: 14 residues. Germline CDR1 SGHRS, CDR2 YFSETQ. CDR3: CASIPGATNEKLFF. In DNA form, the CDR3 reads TGCGCCAGCATCCCAGGGGCAACTAATGAAAAACTGTTTTTT.

There are many counts of this clonotype. The CDR3 loop is CASSRWAEDGLRDQYF. The CDR3 DNA follows: TGCGCCAGCAGCCGGTGGGCTGAGGACGGGCTTAGGGACCAGTATTTT. V is TRBV4-1 and J is TRBJ2-3; D assignment may be TRBD1 or TRBD2 (5 bases each). The V end was cut by 4 bases, the J end by 12 bases, with 26 bases between. Germline V gene sequence: CDR1 MGHRA, CDR2 YSYEKL. This CDR3 has 16 residues.

The V gene is TRBV20-1, the J gene TRBJ1-2, with D hard to call. Germline V CDR1 and CDR2: DFQATT, SNEGSKA (reference sequence). The CDR3 is made up of 13 amino acids. Trimming left V 0 bases short and J 4 bases short, with 9 bases between. CDR3 region: CSARDSGFYGYTF. The CDR3 nucleotides are TGCAGTGCTAGAGATTCAGGCTTCTATGGCTACACCTTC.

V is TRBV20-1 and J is TRBJ2-5; 10 bases are a match to TRBD1. Unmatched junction bases numbered 2, after V lost 3 bases and J lost 4 bases. The CDR3 totals 13 residues. CDR1 DFQATT and CDR2 SNEGSKA come from the germline V gene (reference sequence). In nucleotides, the CDR3 is TGCAGTGCTAGGACAGGGGGCCTAGAGACCCAGTACTTC. Its protein product is CSARTGGLETQYF.

The chain couples TRBV20-1 to TRBJ1-3; the match to TRBD1 covers 8 bases. Germline CDR1 and CDR2: DFQATT and SNEGSKA (reference sequence). This CDR3 is 13 amino acids long. V was clipped by 6 bases and J by 2 bases; unmatched bases: 3. CDR3 amino acids: CSAMTGAGNTIYF. The CDR3 DNA is TGCAGTGCCATGACAGGGGCTGGAAACACCATATATTTT.

The chain joins TRBV20-1 to TRBJ1-6; D unclear. This CDR3 contains 17 residues. Per the germline V gene, CDR1 is DFQATT and CDR2 is SNEGSKA (reference sequence). Between the trimmed V and J ends, which lost 6 bases and 3 bases, there was a span of 21 bases. CDR3 nucleotide sequence: TGCAGTGCCGAGAACAGAGGGCCTAGGGTCTATAATTCACCCCTCCACTTT. It specifies CSAENRGPRVYNSPLHF.

The chain employs TRBV6-2 or TRBV6-3 and TRBJ2-5; no definite D call. The V gene's germline CDR1 is MNHEY and CDR2 SVGEGT. This CDR3 comprises 16 residues. V was pared by 0 bases and J by 5 bases, with 16 bases between. CDR3: CASSYSTMDHVETQYF. The CDR3 DNA is TGTGCCAGCAGTTACTCCACAATGGACCACGTGGAGACCCAGTACTTC.

The V and J genes are TRBV11-1 and TRBJ2-5, with 7 bases aligning to TRBD1. Germline V lookup: CDR1 SGHAT, CDR2 FQDESV (reference sequence). J was trimmed by 1 base and V by 0 bases; bases with no gene match: 2. CDR3 length: 15 amino acids. CDR3 in amino acids: CASSLARGPQETQYF. The DNA for the CDR3 is TGTGCCAGCAGCTTAGCGAGGGGGCCCCAAGAGACCCAGTACTTC.

This chain uses TRBV6-5 with TRBJ1-5, with TRBD1 identical over 7 bases. Germline CDR1 is MNHEY and CDR2 is SVGAGI. The CDR3 runs 13 residues. J lost 5 bases, V lost 8 bases, and 6 bases had no gene match. CDR3 nucleotide sequence: TGTGCCAGCTACAATACAGGGGATCAGCCCCAGCATTTT. This translates into CASYNTGDQPQHF.

This clonotype was detected a few times. The chain has TRBV2 and TRBJ1-2, with 8 nucleotides matching TRBD1. Germline CDR1 reads SNHLY; CDR2 reads FYNNEI. V gave up 0 bases and J gave up 8 bases; unmatched junction bases: 14. There are 17 residues in the CDR3. The DNA of the CDR3 is TGTGCCAGCAGTGAAGCAGGACAGGGCCGCGGGGGCGGAGGCTACACCTTC. Amino acid sequence: CASSEAGQGRGGGGYTF.

V is TRBV7-2 and J is TRBJ1-6, with 9 bases fitting TRBD1. V lost 5 bases to trimming and J lost 9 bases; unmatched junction nucleotides: 8. The CDR3 is 15 amino acids. CDR1 and CDR2 from the germline V gene are SGHTA and FQGNSA. DNA of the CDR3: TGTGCCAGCAGCACCCAAACAGGGGGCGGTTCACCCCTCCACTTT. This sequence encodes CASSTQTGGGSPLHF.

The chain joins TRBV6-6 to TRBJ2-1; perhaps TRBD1 as D (5 bases). Germline CDR1 MNHNY, CDR2 SVGAGI (reference sequence). The V end was cut by 2 bases, the J end by 2 bases, with 10 bases between. The CDR3 extends over 15 amino acids. The CDR3 DNA sequence: TGTGCCAGCAGTTACGGAGACAGCACCTACAATGAGCAGTTCTTC. Residues: CASSYGDSTYNEQFF.